The rows below give T cell receptor beta chains drawn from one sample of a study of cytomegalovirus exposure and HLA in healthy donors. Method: immunoSEQ multiplex PCR; TCRdb's copy keeps in-frame clones and lacks some. The sample shows over 150,000 clones, around 77% of them seen only once. Sequencing was done on a sample of PBMCs. All receptors come from a woman aged 25-40 years in good health and CMV-seronegative. CDR3s include the opening cysteine and the closing phenylalanine or tryptophan. The order of the fields is V gene, clone size, J gene, D gene, CDR3 DNA, CDR3 protein. D genes are given only for firm matches. Clone size, where shown, is once, few, many, or a class for clones that have expanded.

>TRBV2|once|TRBJ2-7|NA
TGTGCCAGGTCAAGTTTAGGGGATAGCTCCTACGAGCAGTACTTC
CARSSLGDSSYEQYF
>TRBV30|NA|TRBJ2-3|TRBD1
TGTGCCTGGAGTCCCCCTGACAGGGTCTTCACAGATACGCAGTATTTT
CAWSPPDRVFTDTQYF
>TRBV27|NA|TRBJ2-7|NA
TGTGCCAGCAGTTTATCCCCTACTCCGGGCGAGCAGTACTTC
CASSLSPTPGEQYF
>TRBV29-1|NA|TRBJ2-7|NA
TGCAGCGTTACAGTTTTCTACGAGCAGTACTTC
CSVTVFYEQYF
>TRBV27|NA|TRBJ2-3|TRBD2
TGTGCCAGCAGTTCATTAGCGGGACGCACAGATACGCAGTATTTT
CASSSLAGRTDTQYF
>TRBV5-1|few|TRBJ2-2|NA
TGCGCCAGCAGCTTGGTTCCAACCGGGGAGCTGTTTTTT
CASSLVPTGELFF
>TRBV5-1|once|TRBJ1-4|NA
TGCGCCAGCAGCTTACGGACGGGGGGTTTAGCTAATGAAAAACTGTTTTTT
CASSLRTGGLANEKLFF
>TRBV30|NA|TRBJ1-1|TRBD1
TGTGCCCATAGGGGACAGCTGAACACTGAAGCTTTCTTT
CAHRGQLNTEAFF
>TRBV4-1|NA|TRBJ1-5|NA
TGCGCCAGCAGCCTGCGTGGAGGGTTGGATCAGCCCCAGCATTTT
CASSLRGGLDQPQHF
>TRBV15|few|TRBJ1-2|TRBD1
TGTGCCACCAGCAGAGCAAGGACAGGGGGTGGCTACACCTTC
CATSRARTGGGYTF
>TRBV9|NA|TRBJ1-2|TRBD1
TGTGCCAGCAGCCCAGGGACAGGTGGCTACACCTTC
CASSPGTGGYTF
>TRBV10-3|few|TRBJ1-2|NA
TGTGCCATCTGGGACGGGGGGGGCGAGTATGGCTACACCTTC
CAIWDGGGEYGYTF
>TRBV19|NA|TRBJ2-7|NA
TGTGCCAGTAGTATGAGGGTAGGAACCTACGAGCAGTACTTC
CASSMRVGTYEQYF
>TRBV9|NA|TRBJ1-2|NA
TGTGCCAGCAGTCCGAGGCATTCGAACCCGAAAAACTATGGCTACACCTTC
CASSPRHSNPKNYGYTF
>TRBV29-1|NA|TRBJ2-7|NA
TGCAGCGTGGCCGGGAGCTACGAGCAGTACTTC
CSVAGSYEQYF
>TRBV10-1|NA|TRBJ2-5|TRBD2
TGCGCCAGCAGTGACATTAGCGGGGGGCCTGAGACCCAGTACTTC
CASSDISGGPETQYF
>TRBV10-2|NA|TRBJ2-7|TRBD1
TGCGCCAGCAGTGACCAAACAGGGGGCGGGTACGAGCAGTACTTC
CASSDQTGGGYEQYF
>TRBV18|NA|TRBJ1-6|NA
TGTGCCAGCTCACGGGCAGGACAGCCAGATTCACCCCTCCACTTT
CASSRAGQPDSPLHF
>TRBV6-5|NA|TRBJ2-2|TRBD1
TGTGCCAGCAGACCGACAGGGGGCAGTACCGGGGAGCTGTTTTTT
CASRPTGGSTGELFF
>TRBV15|NA|TRBJ1-2|NA
TGTGCCACCAGCCGACAGGCCGTAGATGGCTACACCTTC
CATSRQAVDGYTF
>TRBV5-1|NA|TRBJ2-1|TRBD2
TGCGCCAGCAGCGACGGGACTAGCGGGATCAATGAGCAGTTCTTC
CASSDGTSGINEQFF
>TRBV28|NA|TRBJ1-5|NA
TGTGCCAGCAGTTTAGGTAGTTTCGGCAATCAGCCCCAGCATTTT
CASSLGSFGNQPQHF
>TRBV27|NA|TRBJ2-3|NA
TGTGCCAGCAGTTTAACGGTTGGGACAACCACAGATACGCAGTATTTT
CASSLTVGTTTDTQYF
>TRBV28|NA|TRBJ1-1|NA
TGTGCCAGCAGTTGGGTGGGGGGGAAGAACACTGAAGCTTTCTTT
CASSWVGGKNTEAFF
>TRBV28|NA|TRBJ1-4|NA
TGTGCCAGCAGTTTAACAGAAAAACTGTTTTTT
CASSLTEKLFF
>TRBV28|NA|TRBJ1-1|TRBD1
TGTGCCAGCAGGACTACAGGGGGTATGAACACTGAAGCTTTCTTT
CASRTTGGMNTEAFF
>TRBV20-1|NA|TRBJ2-1|NA
TGCAGTGCTCTAGATAATGAGCAGTTCTTC
CSALDNEQFF
>TRBV7-9|NA|TRBJ1-4|TRBD1
TGTGCCAGCAGCTCACGACAGGGGGCAGCGGAAAAACTGTTTTTT
CASSSRQGAAEKLFF
>TRBV30|NA|TRBJ2-6|NA
TGTGCCTGGAGTATCAGCTCTGGGGCCAACGTCCTGACTTTC
CAWSISSGANVLTF
>TRBV6-1|NA|TRBJ1-1|TRBD1
TGTGCCAGCAGTGACGTCCCGGGACAGGGTAACACTGAAGCTTTCTTT
CASSDVPGQGNTEAFF
>TRBV29-1|few|TRBJ2-7|NA
TGCAGCGTTGTGAGCGGAGCTTACGAGCAGTACTTC
CSVVSGAYEQYF
>TRBV5-1|NA|TRBJ2-5|TRBD2
TGCGCCAGCAGCTTGTTTTATAGGCGGGAGGGACGAGAGACCCAGTACTTC
CASSLFYRREGRETQYF
>TRBV28|NA|TRBJ2-7|TRBD1
TGTGCCAGCAGACCCCGATGGGACAGGAGCTCCTACGAGCAGTACTTC
CASRPRWDRSSYEQYF
>TRBV5-1|NA|TRBJ2-1|TRBD1
TGCGCCAGCAGCGGATACGGACAGGGAAGCTCCTACAATGAGCAGTTCTTC
CASSGYGQGSSYNEQFF
>TRBV7-9|NA|TRBJ1-4|TRBD1
TGTGCCAGCAGCTTCTCGACAGGGGGTCGTGAAAAACTGTTTTTT
CASSFSTGGREKLFF
>TRBV9|NA|TRBJ2-5|TRBD2
TGTGCCTCGGCCACTAGCGGGGGGGCGCCGTATGAGACCCAGTACTTC
CASATSGGAPYETQYF
>TRBV28|NA|TRBJ2-6|TRBD1
TGTGCCACCGCGATGACAGGGGTATTTTCTGGGGCCAACGTCCTGACTTTC
CATAMTGVFSGANVLTF
>TRBV5-6|NA|TRBJ2-5|NA
TGTGCCAGCAGCTTTATAGGGGCGCTTATAGAGACCCAGTACTTC
CASSFIGALIETQYF
>TRBV19|NA|TRBJ2-7|NA
TGTGCCAGTAGCCTAGCCGAATCCTACGAGCAGTACTTC
CASSLAESYEQYF
>TRBV5-4|NA|TRBJ1-1|NA
TGTGCCAGCAGCTCGACAGGTTATGAAGCTTTCTTT
CASSSTGYEAFF
>TRBV6-1|once|TRBJ2-3|NA
TGTGCCAGCACTCTAAGCAGGGGCCGGGGAGATACGCAGTATTTT
CASTLSRGRGDTQYF
>TRBV6-1|NA|TRBJ1-3|TRBD1
TGTGCCAGCCTGGACAGGCCTGGAAACACCATATATTTT
CASLDRPGNTIYF
>TRBV5-1|NA|TRBJ1-6|TRBD1
TGCGCCAGCAGCTTGGGGGACAGCAATTCACCCCTCCACTTT
CASSLGDSNSPLHF
>TRBV14|NA|TRBJ1-5|NA
TGTGCCAGCAGCCAAGATAGCTTGAATGTCCCTAGCAATCAGCCCCAGCATTTT
CASSQDSLNVPSNQPQHF
>TRBV27|NA|TRBJ2-7|TRBD2
TGTGCCAGCAGCCGACGCCCGATGCTAGCGGATACCATCTACGAGCAGTACTTC
CASSRRPMLADTIYEQYF
>TRBV15|NA|TRBJ2-1|TRBD2
TGTGCCACCAGCAACGGCGGGGGGGCCAATGAGCAGTTCTTC
CATSNGGGANEQFF
>TRBV5-1|NA|TRBJ1-1|NA
TGCGCCAGCAGCTTGTCGTCGGGGGAGGGGAACGCTGAAGCTTTCTTT
CASSLSSGEGNAEAFF
>TRBV28|NA|TRBJ2-2|TRBD2
TGTGCCAGCGGACTAGCGGGAGAAAGGGAGCTGTTTTTT
CASGLAGERELFF
>TRBV30|NA|TRBJ1-5|TRBD1
TGTGCCTGGACCCTACAGGGGGCAGACAGTCAGCCCCAGCATTTT
CAWTLQGADSQPQHF
>TRBV18|NA|TRBJ2-7|TRBD2
TGTGCCAGCTCACCAAGGGTAGCGGGGACCTACGAGCAGTACTTC
CASSPRVAGTYEQYF
>TRBV11-3|NA|TRBJ2-7|NA
TGTGCCAGCAGCCCATCTGGCAAGGCCGGGGAGCAGTACTTC
CASSPSGKAGEQYF
>TRBV2|few|TRBJ1-1|NA
TGTGCCAGCAGTGAATTCGGGGAGAACACTGAAGCTTTCTTT
CASSEFGENTEAFF
>TRBV6-5|NA|TRBJ1-1|NA
TGTGCCAGCAGTTACTCATCAGGGGACCGCACTGAAGCTTTCTTT
CASSYSSGDRTEAFF
>TRBV11-2|NA|TRBJ2-1|TRBD2
TGTGCCAGCAGCTCTGGTGGGACTAAACAATTCTTC
CASSSGGTKQFF
>TRBV28|NA|TRBJ2-5|NA
TGTGCCAGCAGTACTACCTACCAAGAGACCCAGTACTTC
CASSTTYQETQYF
>TRBV7-6|NA|TRBJ1-1|NA
TGTGCCAGCAGCCACATCAGGTGGGGGGAGAACACTGAAGCTTTCTTT
CASSHIRWGENTEAFF
>TRBV7-9|NA|TRBJ2-7|NA
TGTGCCAGCAGCTTTAGTTCCTACGAGCAGTACTTC
CASSFSSYEQYF